This T cell receptor beta chain is from a study of blood T cells in healthy people across ages. Germline-derived CDR1 and CDR2 are MNHEY and SVGAGI. Trimming took 4 bases from V and 4 from J; bases not matched to a gene: 9. This CDR3 spans 15 amino acids. Peripheral blood, approximately 10 milliliters per donor, was collected. Per sample, no less than 5.5 micrograms of total RNA were extracted. In the case of this clonotype: A single base separates this from a much larger clone, so it may be a read error.

Combining a sample-barcoded 5' primer with a J-beta primer mix, a second PCR ran for roughly 7 to 11 cycles. Every sample produced at least 2.5 million CDR3-containing paired-end reads. Via MiXCR, TCRdb re-called the 5' RACE reads, giving one row per CDR3 protein. The sample gives about 1.7 million distinct CDR3 sequences, approximately 28% of which show up once; 7.7% is in the top ten. Sequencing was carried out using blood. The chain employs TRBV6-5 and TRBJ1-2; 7 bases match TRBD1. The sequence was collected from a woman between 25 and 40 years old in good health. This CDR3 is CASSFLDRVGYGYTF. In DNA form, the CDR3 reads TGTGCCAGCAGTTTCCTCGACAGGGTCGGCTATGGCTACACCTTC.